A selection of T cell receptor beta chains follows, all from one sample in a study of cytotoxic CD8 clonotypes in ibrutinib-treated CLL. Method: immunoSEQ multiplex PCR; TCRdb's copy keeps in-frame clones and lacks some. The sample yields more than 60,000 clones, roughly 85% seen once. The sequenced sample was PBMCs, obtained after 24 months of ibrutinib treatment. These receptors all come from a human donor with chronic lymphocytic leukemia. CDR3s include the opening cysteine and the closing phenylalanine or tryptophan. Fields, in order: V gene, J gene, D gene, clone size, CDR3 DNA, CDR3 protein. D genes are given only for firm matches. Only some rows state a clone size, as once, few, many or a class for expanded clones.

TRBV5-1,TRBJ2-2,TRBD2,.,TGCGCCAGCAGCCCCACATTTGGGGGGGGAACGAACACCGGGGAGCTGTTTTTT,CASSPTFGGGTNTGELFF
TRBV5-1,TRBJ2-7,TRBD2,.,TGCGCCAGCAGCCCAGCGGGGACTACCGTCTACGAGCAGTACTTC,CASSPAGTTVYEQYF
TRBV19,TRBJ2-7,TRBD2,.,TGTGCCAGTAGTATAGCCCTAGCGGGAGGAACCTACGAGCAGTACTTC,CASSIALAGGTYEQYF
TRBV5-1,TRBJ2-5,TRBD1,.,TGCGCCAGCAGCTTGGTTGGGACAGGGGAAGAGACCCAGTACTTC,CASSLVGTGEETQYF
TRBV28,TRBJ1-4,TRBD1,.,TGTGCCAGCAGTAATTTCCCCATTGGGGGGACAGGGTCTGAAAAACTGTTTTTT,CASSNFPIGGTGSEKLFF
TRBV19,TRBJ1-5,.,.,TGTGCCAGTATGGCCCAACCTAATATTAATCAGCCCCAGCATTTT,CASMAQPNINQPQHF
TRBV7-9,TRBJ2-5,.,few,TGTGCCAGCAGCTCACTAGGGGTGGAGACCCAGTACTTC,CASSSLGVETQYF
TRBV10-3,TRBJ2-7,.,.,TGTGCCATCAGTGAGAAGTACGAGCAGTACTTC,CAISEKYEQYF
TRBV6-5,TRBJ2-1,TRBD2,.,TGTGCCAGCAGTTATAGGGGGACTAGTCGGGATGAGCAGTTCTTC,CASSYRGTSRDEQFF
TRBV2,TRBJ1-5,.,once,TGTGCCTCGCGTTGGAAAGGGAATCAGCCCCAGCATTTT,CASRWKGNQPQHF
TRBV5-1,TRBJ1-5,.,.,TGCGCCAGCAGCTTGGCCGGGGCACAAAATCAGCCCCAGCATTTT,CASSLAGAQNQPQHF
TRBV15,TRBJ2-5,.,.,TGTGCCACCAGCAACGCTCTGGAGACCCAGTACTTC,CATSNALETQYF
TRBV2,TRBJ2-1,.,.,TGTGCCAGCAGTGGGGGCGGTTCACGGTTCTTC,CASSGGGSRFF
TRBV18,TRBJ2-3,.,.,TGTGCCAGCTCACCCGGACTCCTACGCACAGATACGCAGTATTTT,CASSPGLLRTDTQYF